The 26 T cell receptor beta chains listed next were all sequenced from one sample in a study of beta chain features in type 1 diabetes. The study's findings and limits: Within each of all four CD4+ subsets, Type 1 diabetes patients had TCRB CDR3s that were moderately but significantly shorter.

The antigens these receptors bind are not known. The sequenced template was cDNA made from the entire isolated RNA. Only in-frame clones appear in the TCRdb table, and some are missing; sequencing was by immunoSEQ multiplex PCR. There are around 600,000 clones in the sample; under 15% occur only once, and around 0.12% lies in the top ten. The sample comprised naive CD4+ T cells from blood. Receptors were obtained from a man aged 30 to 39 with type 1 diabetes.

This sequence joins TRBV27 and TRBJ1-5; D gene ambiguous. The CDR3 runs to 14 residues. Germline V CDR1 and CDR2: MNHEY, SMNVEV (reference sequence). Trimming pared 3 bases from V and 3 bases from J, leaving 9 bases between. Written as DNA, the CDR3 is TGTGCCAGCAGTTTTACCCGGGACAATCAGCCCCAGCATTTT. Its protein product is CASSFTRDNQPQHF.

The rearrangement uses TRBV25-1 and TRBJ2-1, with D possibly being TRBD2 (6 bases). V gave up 0 bases and J gave up 4 bases, with 16 bases separating them. The CDR3 extends over 17 amino acids. Germline V gene sequence: CDR1 MGHDK, CDR2 SYGVNS. The CDR3 is CASSEYLGGTAYNEQFF. Written as DNA, the CDR3 is TGTGCCAGCAGTGAATACCTTGGCGGGACGGCATACAATGAGCAGTTCTTC.

Only a few counts were recorded for this clone. The CDR3 region is CASSYQLGGLQFF. In DNA form, the CDR3 reads TGTGCCAGCAGTTACCAACTGGGGGGATTACAGTTCTTC. V is TRBV6-5 and J is TRBJ2-1, with a possible D match to TRBD2 (6 bases). The CDR3 consists of 13 residues. V was cut by 2 bases and J by 13 bases, with 15 bases left in between. Germline-derived CDR1 and CDR2 are MNHEY and SVGAGI.

The rearrangement joins TRBV27 to TRBJ2-2; 7 bases align to TRBD1. This CDR3 is built from 16 residues. V lost 4 bases and J lost 4; bases outside the gene matches: 9. Looked up from germline, CDR1 is MNHEY and CDR2 is SMNVEV (reference sequence). The CDR3 protein is CASSSRGGEVTGELFF. The CDR3 region has the DNA TGTGCCAGCAGTTCTAGAGGGGGCGAGGTCACCGGGGAGCTGTTTTTT.

The J gene is TRBJ2-5, the V gene TRBV4-3, with 7 bases fitting TRBD2. The germline V gene has CDR1 LGHNA and CDR2 YSLEER. V was pared by 1 base and J by 5 bases, with 13 bases of the junction left unmatched. This CDR3 has 17 residues. CDR3 in amino acids: CASSQGSQRGLRETQYF. CDR3 sequence (DNA): TGCGCCAGCAGCCAAGGTTCCCAGCGGGGTCTCAGGGAGACCCAGTACTTC.

The chain links TRBV6-5 to TRBJ2-1, with 10 bases identical to TRBD2. Germline assignment: CDR1 MNHEY and CDR2 SVGAGI. This CDR3 comprises 16 residues. V was pared by 4 bases and J by 8 bases, with 11 bases of the junction left unmatched. CDR3 region: CASSFSGGTLLYEQFF. In DNA form, the CDR3 reads TGTGCCAGCAGTTTTAGCGGGGGGACCCTTTTGTATGAGCAGTTCTTC.

This clone was detected only a few times. This chain connects TRBV30 to TRBJ1-4, with D possibly matching TRBD1 (5 bases). CDR1 is GTSNPN and CDR2 is SVGIG in the germline V gene (reference sequence). The length of the CDR3 is 17 residues. V lost 1 base and J lost 0, with 15 bases in between. In DNA, the CDR3 is TGTGCCTGGAGTGGAGGGGCGATGGTTGCAACTAATGAAAAACTGTTTTTT. Residues: CAWSGGAMVATNEKLFF.

This clone was found a few times. The V and J genes are TRBV7-8 and TRBJ2-5; no definite D call. Germline CDR1 reads SGHVS; CDR2 reads FQNEAQ. This CDR3 region has 13 residues. Trimming shortened V by 1 base and J by 5 bases, and 8 bases separated the two germline ends. The CDR3 sequence: CASSLGETETQYF. The CDR3 DNA reads TGTGCCAGCAGCTTAGGAGAAACGGAGACCCAGTACTTC.

The V call is TRBV7-2, the J call TRBJ1-2; TRBD1 matches at 10 bases. The junction had 5 bases not matched to a gene; V was cut back by 3 bases and J by 4 bases. This CDR3 comprises 15 residues. Germline-derived CDR1 and CDR2 are SGHTA and FQGNSA. This CDR3 reads CASSFQTGGRYGYTF. CDR3 bases: TGTGCCAGCAGCTTTCAGACAGGGGGCCGCTATGGCTACACCTTC.

The chain links TRBV6-7 to TRBJ2-5; 8 bases agree with TRBD2. TRBV6-7 is an ORF; its function is uncertain. Trimming took 0 bases from V and 5 from J; bases not matched to a gene: 8. The CDR3 totals 16 residues. The CDR3 loop is CASSYSIIAGTETQYF. The CDR3 DNA follows: TGTGCCAGCAGTTACTCGATAATAGCGGGGACGGAGACCCAGTACTTC.

The chain combines TRBV9 with TRBJ2-5; 8 bases are a match to TRBD1. Germline loops: CDR1 SGDLS, CDR2 YYNGEE. V shed 4 bases, J shed 2 bases, and the junction held 10 bases outside the gene matches. The CDR3 totals 16 residues. In DNA, the CDR3 is TGTGCCAGCAGCATATCAGGGGGCAGTCAACAAGAGACCCAGTACTTC. Translated, it gives CASSISGGSQQETQYF.

V is TRBV7-2 and J is TRBJ1-2, with D unclear. V lost 5 bases, J lost 4 bases, and 5 bases lay in between. Germline CDR1 and CDR2: SGHTA and FQGNSA. The CDR3 loop spans 11 amino acids. The CDR3, as DNA: TGTGCCAGCAGCCCTACCTATGGCTACACCTTC. Its translation: CASSPTYGYTF.

The chain combines TRBV6-1 with TRBJ1-2; TRBD1 is a possible D gene (5 bases). CDR3 length: 15 residues. Deletions cut 3 bases from V and 4 bases from J, with 15 bases between. From germline, CDR1 is MNHNS and CDR2 SASEGT. CDR3 region: CASSDILGGFYGYTF. As DNA, the CDR3 is TGTGCCAGCAGTGATATCCTGGGGGGATTCTATGGCTACACCTTC.

This clone was found a few times. The V and J genes are TRBV2 and TRBJ1-5, with 7 nucleotides matching TRBD1. The CDR3 length is 16 residues. Per the germline V gene, CDR1 is SNHLY and CDR2 is FYNNEI. J lost 1 base, V lost 5 bases, and 8 bases had no gene match. This CDR3 reads CASSSTGIRSNQPQHF. CDR3 coding DNA: TGTGCCAGCAGTTCGACAGGGATTAGGAGCAATCAGCCCCAGCATTTT.

Only a few counts were recorded for this clone. This chain joins TRBV7-2 and TRBJ2-1, with no clear D. This CDR3 region has 15 residues. V shed 5 bases and J shed 7 bases, with 18 bases lying between them. Germline CDR1 is SGHTA and CDR2 is FQGNSA. CDR3 residues: CASSLGIPRINEQFF. The CDR3 DNA reads TGTGCCAGCAGCCTGGGAATCCCGAGGATAAATGAGCAGTTCTTC.

V usage is TRBV7-9 and J usage is TRBJ1-1; TRBD1 matches at 8 bases. The CDR3 totals 14 residues. Trimming removed 5 bases from V and 5 bases from J; junction bases left unmatched: 7. Germline V gene sequence: CDR1 SEHNR, CDR2 FQNEAQ (reference sequence). Written as DNA, the CDR3 is TGTGCCAGCAGCCTACAGGGGGATTCGACTGAAGCTTTCTTT. Its translation is CASSLQGDSTEAFF.

The V gene is TRBV5-4, the J gene TRBJ1-1, with D possibly matching TRBD1 (5 bases). The CDR3 totals 13 residues. In germline, CDR1 is SGHNT, CDR2 YYREEE (reference sequence). Trimming left V 0 bases short and J 11 bases short, with 14 bases between. The CDR3 DNA is TGTGCCAGCAGCTTGGAGCGGGGGAAGGGGGCTTTCTTT. Protein product: CASSLERGKGAFF.

The gene calls are TRBV6-5 and TRBJ2-7, with 8 bases identical to TRBD1. The CDR3 loop spans 14 amino acids. CDR1 and CDR2 from the germline V gene are MNHEY and SVGAGI. With V trimmed by 6 bases and J by 1 base, 5 bases remained unmatched. CDR3 in DNA: TGTGCCAGCAGGGCGGACAGGGCGTCCTACGAGCAGTACTTC. Its protein product is CASRADRASYEQYF.

This clone was counted between two and nine times. The chain links TRBV9 to TRBJ2-6; D gene unclear. The CDR3 consists of 15 residues. The germline gives CDR1 SGDLS, CDR2 YYNGEE. V lost 1 base, J lost 0 bases, and 5 bases lay in between. Written as DNA, the CDR3 is TGTGCCAGCAGCGTATTAGCCTCTGGGGCCAACGTCCTGACTTTC. Amino acid sequence: CASSVLASGANVLTF. The full variable domain, in which reference TRBV9 and TRBJ2-6 provide the parts outside the CDR3, is DSGVTQTPKHLITATGQRVTLRCSPRSGDLSVYWYQQSLDQGLQFLIQYYNGEERAKGNILERFSAQQFPDLHSELNLSSLELGDSALYFCASSVLASGANVLTFGAGSRLTVL.

The J gene is TRBJ1-4, the V gene TRBV7-2, with D perhaps TRBD1 (5 bases). This CDR3 has 14 amino acids. CDR1 is SGHTA, CDR2 FQGNSA, per germline. V was clipped by 3 bases and J by 7 bases, with 12 bases between them. As DNA, the CDR3 is TGTGCCAGCAGCTTCGGGGCAGGGCGTGAAAAACTGTTTTTT. Amino acid sequence: CASSFGAGREKLFF.

V and J are TRBV2 and TRBJ2-3, with 11 bases aligning to TRBD2. Germline CDR1 and CDR2: SNHLY and FYNNEI. This CDR3 has 15 residues. Trimming removed 8 bases from V and 0 bases from J; junction bases left unmatched: 4. The CDR3 DNA reads TGTGCCAGCCGATTAGCGGGGGGGAGCACAGATACGCAGTATTTT. Amino acids: CASRLAGGSTDTQYF.

This clone has more than one count but fewer than ten. The rearrangement links TRBV2 to TRBJ1-4; perhaps TRBD1 as D (5 bases). The CDR3 runs to 15 residues. V dropped 2 bases and J dropped 1 base, with 8 bases sitting between them. The germline V gene encodes CDR1 SNHLY and CDR2 FYNNEI. The CDR3 reads CASSEQGGTNEKLFF. The CDR3 region has the DNA TGTGCCAGCAGTGAACAGGGTGGAACTAATGAAAAACTGTTTTTT.

This clone was observed a handful of times. This chain connects TRBV18 to TRBJ2-3; possible D gene TRBD1, 6 bases. Trimming cost V 3 bases and J 3 bases, with 19 bases left between them. This CDR3 is built from 17 residues. Germline CDR1 KGHSH, CDR2 LQKENI. DNA of the CDR3: TGTGCCAGCTCACCTCCGAATACCGGGACACATACAGATACGCAGTATTTT. It encodes CASSPPNTGTHTDTQYF.

This clone was seen only a few times. The chain has TRBV5-1 and TRBJ2-1, with D perhaps TRBD1 or TRBD2 (5 bases each). V was trimmed by 4 bases and J by 2 bases, leaving 7 bases between them. The CDR3 sequence is 13 residues long. Germline CDR1 reads SGHRS; CDR2 reads YFSETQ. The CDR3 DNA reads as TGCGCCAGCAGCGAGGGGACCTACAATGAGCAGTTCTTC. Amino acid sequence: CASSEGTYNEQFF.

V is TRBV2 and J is TRBJ2-1, with no clear D. Germline values: CDR1 SNHLY, CDR2 FYNNEI. The CDR3 has 13 residues. The V gene lost 5 bases and the J gene lost 3 bases, with 8 bases spanning the gap. The CDR3 region is CASSFGHYNEQFF. CDR3 sequence (DNA): TGTGCCAGCAGTTTTGGGCACTACAATGAGCAGTTCTTC.

The V call is TRBV5-4, the J call TRBJ1-3; TRBD1 is a possible D gene (5 bases). CDR3 length equals 14 residues. V was clipped by 4 bases and J by 2 bases, with 10 bases between them. Germline V lookup: CDR1 SGHNT, CDR2 YYREEE (reference sequence). CDR3 region: CASSLGAPGNTIYF. Written as DNA, the CDR3 is TGTGCCAGCAGCCTAGGGGCGCCTGGAAACACCATATATTTT.